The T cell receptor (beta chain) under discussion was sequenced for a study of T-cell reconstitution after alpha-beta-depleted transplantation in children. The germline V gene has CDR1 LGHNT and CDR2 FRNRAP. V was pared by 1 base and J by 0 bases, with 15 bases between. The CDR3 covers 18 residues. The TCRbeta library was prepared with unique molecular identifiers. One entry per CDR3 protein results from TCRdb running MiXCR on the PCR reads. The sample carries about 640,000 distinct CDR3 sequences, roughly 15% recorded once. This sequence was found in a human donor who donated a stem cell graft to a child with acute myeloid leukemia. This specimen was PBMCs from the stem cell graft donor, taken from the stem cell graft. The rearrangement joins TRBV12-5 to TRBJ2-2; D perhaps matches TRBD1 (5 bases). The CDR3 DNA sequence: TGTGCTAGTGGTTTGGGATTGGCTTCGACAGCGAACACCGGGGAGCTGTTTTTT. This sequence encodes CASGLGLASTANTGELFF.